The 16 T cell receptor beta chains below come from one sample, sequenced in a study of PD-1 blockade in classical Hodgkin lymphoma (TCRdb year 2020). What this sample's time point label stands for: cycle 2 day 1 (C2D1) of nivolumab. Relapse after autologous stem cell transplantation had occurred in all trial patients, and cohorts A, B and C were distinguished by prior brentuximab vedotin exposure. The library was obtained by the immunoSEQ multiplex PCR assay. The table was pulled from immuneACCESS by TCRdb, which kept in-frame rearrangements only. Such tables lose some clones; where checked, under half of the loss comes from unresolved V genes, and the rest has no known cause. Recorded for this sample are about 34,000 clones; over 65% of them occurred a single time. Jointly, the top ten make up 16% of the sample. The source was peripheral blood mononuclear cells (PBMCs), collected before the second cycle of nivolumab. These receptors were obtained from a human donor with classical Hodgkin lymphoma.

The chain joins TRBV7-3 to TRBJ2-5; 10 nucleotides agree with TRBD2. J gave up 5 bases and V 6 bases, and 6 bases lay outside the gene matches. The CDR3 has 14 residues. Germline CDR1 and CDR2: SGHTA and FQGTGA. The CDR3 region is CASSSSGGGETQYF. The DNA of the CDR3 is TGTGCCAGCAGTTCTAGCGGGGGTGGTGAGACCCAGTACTTC.

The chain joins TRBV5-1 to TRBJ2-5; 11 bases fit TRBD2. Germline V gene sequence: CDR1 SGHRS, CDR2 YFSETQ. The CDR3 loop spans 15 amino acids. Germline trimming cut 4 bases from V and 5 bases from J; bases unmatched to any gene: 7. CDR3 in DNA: TGCGCCAGCAGCCTTAGCGGGGGGGCCGAGGAGACCCAGTACTTC. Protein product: CASSLSGGAEETQYF.

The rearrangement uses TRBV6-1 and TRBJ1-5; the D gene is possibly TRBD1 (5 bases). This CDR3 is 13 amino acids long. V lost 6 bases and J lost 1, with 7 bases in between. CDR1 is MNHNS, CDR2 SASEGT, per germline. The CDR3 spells CASSRDSNQPQHF. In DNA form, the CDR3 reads TGTGCCAGCAGCCGGGACAGCAATCAGCCCCAGCATTTT.

Here the CDR3 reads CASSQGQGSDYGYTF. For the CDR3, the DNA is TGCGCCAGCAGCCAAGGACAGGGCAGCGACTATGGCTACACCTTC. The rearrangement joins TRBV4-3 to TRBJ1-2, with TRBD1 matching 7 bases. CDR3 size: 15 residues. Per germline, CDR1 LGHNA and CDR2 YSLEER. V dropped 1 base and J dropped 3; count of bases not matched to a gene: 5.

The CDR3 DNA reads as TGTGCCAGCAGTGAGAGGGCTAGCGGGGGTTACGAGCAGTACTTC. This encodes CASSERASGGYEQYF. This chain joins TRBV2 and TRBJ2-7, with 10 positions matching TRBD2. This CDR3 comprises 15 residues. Unmatched junction bases numbered 6, after V lost 3 bases and J lost 4 bases. CDR1 is SNHLY, CDR2 FYNNEI, per germline.

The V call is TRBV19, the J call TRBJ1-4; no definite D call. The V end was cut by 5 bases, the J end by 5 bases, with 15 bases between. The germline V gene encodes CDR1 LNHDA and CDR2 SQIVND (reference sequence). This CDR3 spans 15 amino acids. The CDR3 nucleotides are TGTGCCAGTAGTCCCTTGATGGTAATAAATGAAAAACTGTTTTTT. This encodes CASSPLMVINEKLFF.

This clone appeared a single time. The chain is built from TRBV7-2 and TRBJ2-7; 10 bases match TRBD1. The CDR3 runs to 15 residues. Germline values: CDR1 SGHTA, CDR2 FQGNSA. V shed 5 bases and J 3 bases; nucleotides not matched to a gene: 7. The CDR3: CASSGGQGLYYEQYF. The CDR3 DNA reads TGTGCCAGCAGCGGGGGACAGGGGCTTTACTACGAGCAGTACTTC. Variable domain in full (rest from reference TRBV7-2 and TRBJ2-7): GAGVSQSPSNKVTEKGKDVELRCDPISGHTALYWYRQSLGQGLEFLIYFQGNSAPDKSGLPSDRFSAERTGGSVSTLTIQRTQQEDSAVYLCASSGGQGLYYEQYFGPGTRLTVT.

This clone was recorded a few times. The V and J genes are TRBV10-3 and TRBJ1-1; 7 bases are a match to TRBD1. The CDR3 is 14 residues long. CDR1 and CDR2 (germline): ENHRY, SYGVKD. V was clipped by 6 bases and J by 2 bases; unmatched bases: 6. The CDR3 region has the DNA TGTGCCATCAGATCGGGACAGCTAAACACTGAAGCTTTCTTT. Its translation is CAIRSGQLNTEAFF.

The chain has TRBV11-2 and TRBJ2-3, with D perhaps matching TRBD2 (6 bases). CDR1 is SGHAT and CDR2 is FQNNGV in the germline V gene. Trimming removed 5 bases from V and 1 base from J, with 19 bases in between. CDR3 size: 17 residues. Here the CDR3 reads CASSPLLPSVGTDTQYF. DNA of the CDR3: TGTGCCAGCAGCCCTCTCTTACCTAGCGTAGGCACAGATACGCAGTATTTT.

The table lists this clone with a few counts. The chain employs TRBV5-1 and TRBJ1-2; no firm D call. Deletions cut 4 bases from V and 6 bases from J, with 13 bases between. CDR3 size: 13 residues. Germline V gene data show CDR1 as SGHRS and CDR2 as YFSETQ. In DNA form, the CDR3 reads TGCGCCAGCAGCCCTAGTTCTGAGGATGGCTACACCTTC. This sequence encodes CASSPSSEDGYTF. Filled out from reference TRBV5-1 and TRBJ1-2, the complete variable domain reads KAGVTQTPRYLIKTRGQQVTLSCSPISGHRSVSWYQQTPGQGLQFLFEYFSETQRNKGNFPGRFSGRQFSNSRSEMNVSTLELGDSALYLCASSPSSEDGYTFGSGTRLTVV.

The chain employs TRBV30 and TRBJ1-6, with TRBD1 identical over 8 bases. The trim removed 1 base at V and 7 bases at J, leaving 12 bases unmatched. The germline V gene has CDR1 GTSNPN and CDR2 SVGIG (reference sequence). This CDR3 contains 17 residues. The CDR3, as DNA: TGTGCCTGGAGTGGAGAAAGAGTACGGACAGGGAATTCACCCCTCCACTTT. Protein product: CAWSGERVRTGNSPLHF.

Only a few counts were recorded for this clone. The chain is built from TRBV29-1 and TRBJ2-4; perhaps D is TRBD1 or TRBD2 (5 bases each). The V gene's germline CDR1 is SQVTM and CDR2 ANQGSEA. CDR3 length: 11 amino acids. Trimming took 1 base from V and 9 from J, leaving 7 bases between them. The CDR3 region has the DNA TGCAGCGTTGAAGGGGGGAGCATTCAGTACTTC. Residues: CSVEGGSIQYF.

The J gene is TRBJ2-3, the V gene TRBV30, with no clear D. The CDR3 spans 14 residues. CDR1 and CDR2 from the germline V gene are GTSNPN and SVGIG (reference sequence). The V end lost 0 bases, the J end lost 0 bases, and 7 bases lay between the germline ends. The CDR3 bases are TGTGCCTGGAGTGTACCTGCTAGCACAGATACGCAGTATTTT. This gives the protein CAWSVPASTDTQYF.

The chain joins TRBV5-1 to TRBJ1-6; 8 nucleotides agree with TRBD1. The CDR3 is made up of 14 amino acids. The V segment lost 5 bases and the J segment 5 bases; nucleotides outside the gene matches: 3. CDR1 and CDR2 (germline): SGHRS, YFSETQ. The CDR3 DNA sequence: TGCGCCAGCAGGGACAGGGTGGATAATTCACCCCTCCACTTT. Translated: CASRDRVDNSPLHF.

The CDR3 reads CASSPGTGLTNEKLFF. Written as DNA, the CDR3 is TGTGCCAGCAGCCCCGGGACAGGGTTAACTAATGAAAAACTGTTTTTT. V gene TRBV11-2 combines with J gene TRBJ1-4; 9 bases map to TRBD1. This CDR3 comprises 16 residues. V lost 5 bases to trimming and J lost 1 base; unmatched junction nucleotides: 5. Germline lookup yields CDR1 SGHAT and CDR2 FQNNGV.

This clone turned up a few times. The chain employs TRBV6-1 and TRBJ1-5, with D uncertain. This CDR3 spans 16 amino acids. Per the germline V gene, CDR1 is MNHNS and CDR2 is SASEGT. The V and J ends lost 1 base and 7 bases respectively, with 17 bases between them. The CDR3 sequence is CASSEEEGPGWQPQHF. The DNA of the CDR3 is TGTGCCAGCAGTGAAGAAGAAGGGCCTGGGTGGCAGCCCCAGCATTTT.